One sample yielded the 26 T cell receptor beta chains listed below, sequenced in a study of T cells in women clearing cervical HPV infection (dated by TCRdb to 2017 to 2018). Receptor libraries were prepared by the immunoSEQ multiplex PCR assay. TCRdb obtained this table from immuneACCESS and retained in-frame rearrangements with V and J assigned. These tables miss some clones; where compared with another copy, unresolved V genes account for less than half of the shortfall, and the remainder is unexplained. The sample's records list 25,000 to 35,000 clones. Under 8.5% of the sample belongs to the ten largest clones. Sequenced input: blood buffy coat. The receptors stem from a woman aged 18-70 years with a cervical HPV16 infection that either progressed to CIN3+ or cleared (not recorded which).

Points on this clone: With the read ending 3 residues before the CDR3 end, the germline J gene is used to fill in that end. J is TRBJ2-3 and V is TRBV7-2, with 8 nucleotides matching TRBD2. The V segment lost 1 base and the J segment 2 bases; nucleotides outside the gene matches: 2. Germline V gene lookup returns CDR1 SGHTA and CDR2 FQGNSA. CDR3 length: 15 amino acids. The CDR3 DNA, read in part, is TGTGCCAGCAGCTTAGTGCGGGGGGCCACAGATACG. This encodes CASSLVRGATDT. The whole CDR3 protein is CASSLVRGATDTQYF.

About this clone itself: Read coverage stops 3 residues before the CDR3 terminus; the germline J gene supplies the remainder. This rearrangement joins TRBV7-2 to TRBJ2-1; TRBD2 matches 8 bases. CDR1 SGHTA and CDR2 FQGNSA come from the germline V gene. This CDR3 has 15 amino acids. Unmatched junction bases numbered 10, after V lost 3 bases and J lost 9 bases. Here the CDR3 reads CASSFHAGGPVEQFF. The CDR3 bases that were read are TGTGCCAGCAGCTTCCACGCGGGGGGCCCAGTTGAG.

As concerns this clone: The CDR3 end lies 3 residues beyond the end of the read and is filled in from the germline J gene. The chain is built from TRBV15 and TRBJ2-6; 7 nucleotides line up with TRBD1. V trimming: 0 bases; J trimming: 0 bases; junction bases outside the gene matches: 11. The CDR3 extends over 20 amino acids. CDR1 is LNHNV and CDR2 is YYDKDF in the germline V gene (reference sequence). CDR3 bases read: TGTGCCACCAGCAGAGATAGACAGGGCGATTACGACTCTGGGGCCAACGTC. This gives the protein CATSRDRQGDYDSGANV. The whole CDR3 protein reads CATSRDRQGDYDSGANVLTF.

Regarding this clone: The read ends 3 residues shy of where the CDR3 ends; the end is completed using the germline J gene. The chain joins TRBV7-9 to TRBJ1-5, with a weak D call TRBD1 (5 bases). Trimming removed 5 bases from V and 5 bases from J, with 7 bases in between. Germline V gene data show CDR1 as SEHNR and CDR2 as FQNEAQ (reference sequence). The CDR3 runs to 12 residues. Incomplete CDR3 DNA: TGTGCCAGCAGCCAGGGATATCAGCCC. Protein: CASSQGYQP. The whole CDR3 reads CASSQGYQPQHF. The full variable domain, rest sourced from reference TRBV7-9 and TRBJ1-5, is DTGVSQNPRHKITKRGQNVTFRCDPISEHNRLYWYRQTLGQGPEFLTYFQNEAQLEKSRLLSDRFSAERPKGSFSTLEIQRTEQGDSAMYLCASSQGYQPQHFGDGTRLSIL.

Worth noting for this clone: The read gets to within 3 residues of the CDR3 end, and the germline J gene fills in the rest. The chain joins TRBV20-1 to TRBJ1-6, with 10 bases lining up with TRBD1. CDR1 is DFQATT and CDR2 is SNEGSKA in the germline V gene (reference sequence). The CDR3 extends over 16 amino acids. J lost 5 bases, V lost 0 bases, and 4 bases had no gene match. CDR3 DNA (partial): TGCAGTGCTAGAGATCTTGGGACAGGGGATAATTCACCC. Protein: CSARDLGTGDNSP. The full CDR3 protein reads CSARDLGTGDNSPLHF.

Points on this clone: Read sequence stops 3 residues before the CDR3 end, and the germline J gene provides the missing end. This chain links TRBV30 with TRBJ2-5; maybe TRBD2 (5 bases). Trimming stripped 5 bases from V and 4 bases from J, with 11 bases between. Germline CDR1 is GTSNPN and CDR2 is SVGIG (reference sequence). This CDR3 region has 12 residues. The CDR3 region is CAWDEGRETQYF. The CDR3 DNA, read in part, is TGTGCCTGGGACGAGGGCCGAGAGACC.

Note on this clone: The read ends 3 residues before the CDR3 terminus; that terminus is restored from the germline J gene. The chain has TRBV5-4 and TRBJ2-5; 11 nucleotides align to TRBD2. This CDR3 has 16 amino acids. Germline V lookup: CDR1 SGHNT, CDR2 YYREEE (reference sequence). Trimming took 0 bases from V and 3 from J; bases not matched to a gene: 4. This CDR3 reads CASSLDLAGGKETQYF. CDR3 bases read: TGTGCCAGCAGCTTGGACCTAGCGGGGGGCAAAGAGACC.

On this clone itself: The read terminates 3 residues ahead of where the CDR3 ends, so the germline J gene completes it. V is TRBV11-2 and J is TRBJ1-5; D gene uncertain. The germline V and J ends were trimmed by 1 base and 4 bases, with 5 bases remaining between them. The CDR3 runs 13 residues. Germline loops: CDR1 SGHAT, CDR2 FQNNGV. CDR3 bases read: TGTGCCAGCAGCTTAGGGCAGAATCAGCCC. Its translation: CASSLGQNQP. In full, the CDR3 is CASSLGQNQPQHF.

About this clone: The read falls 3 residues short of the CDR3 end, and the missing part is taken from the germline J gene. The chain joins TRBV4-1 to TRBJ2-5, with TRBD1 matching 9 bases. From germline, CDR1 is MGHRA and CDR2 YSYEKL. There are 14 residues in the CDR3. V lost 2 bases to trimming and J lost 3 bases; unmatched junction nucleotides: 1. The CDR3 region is CASSQWTGEETQYF. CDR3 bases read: TGCGCCAGCAGCCAATGGACAGGGGAAGAGACC.

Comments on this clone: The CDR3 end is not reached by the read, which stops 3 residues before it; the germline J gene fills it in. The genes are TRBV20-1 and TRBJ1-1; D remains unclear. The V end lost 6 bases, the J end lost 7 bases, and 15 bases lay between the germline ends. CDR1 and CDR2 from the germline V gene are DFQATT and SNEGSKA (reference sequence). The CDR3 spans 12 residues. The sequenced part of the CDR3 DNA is TGCAGTGCCCCAGGCGGGCGAGGTGAA. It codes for CSAPGGRGE. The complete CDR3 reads CSAPGGRGEAFF.

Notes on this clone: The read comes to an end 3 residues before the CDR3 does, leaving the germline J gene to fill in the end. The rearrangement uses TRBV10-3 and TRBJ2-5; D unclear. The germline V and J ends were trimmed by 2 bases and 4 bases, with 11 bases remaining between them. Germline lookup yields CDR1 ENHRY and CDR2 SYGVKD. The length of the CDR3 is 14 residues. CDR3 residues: CAISEGDFLETQYF. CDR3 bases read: TGTGCCATCAGTGAGGGCGACTTTCTAGAGACC.

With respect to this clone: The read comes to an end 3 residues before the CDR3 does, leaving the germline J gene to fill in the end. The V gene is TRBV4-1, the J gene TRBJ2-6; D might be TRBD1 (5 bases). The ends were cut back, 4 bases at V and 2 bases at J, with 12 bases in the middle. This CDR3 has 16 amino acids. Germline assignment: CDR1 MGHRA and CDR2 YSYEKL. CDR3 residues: CASSLSTGTGANVLTF. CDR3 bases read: TGCGCCAGCAGCCTCAGTACAGGAACTGGGGCCAACGTC.

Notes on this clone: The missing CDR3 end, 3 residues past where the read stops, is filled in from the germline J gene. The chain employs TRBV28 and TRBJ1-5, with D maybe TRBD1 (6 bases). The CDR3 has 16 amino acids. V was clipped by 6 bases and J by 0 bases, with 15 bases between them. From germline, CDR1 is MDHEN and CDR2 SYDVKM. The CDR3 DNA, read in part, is TGTGCCAGCAGCATAACAGGGCTATATAGCAATCAGCCC. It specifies CASSITGLYSNQP. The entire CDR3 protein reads CASSITGLYSNQPQHF. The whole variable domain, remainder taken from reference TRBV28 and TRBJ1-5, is DVKVTQSSRYLVKRTGEKVFLECVQDMDHENMFWYRQDPGLGLRLIYFSYDVKMKEKGDIPEGYSVSREKKERFSLILESASTNQTSMYLCASSITGLYSNQPQHFGDGTRLSIL.

The CDR3 sequence: CSARGQGGLNTEAFF. The sequenced CDR3 bases are TGCAGTGCTAGAGGACAGGGGGGGCTGAACACTGAA. V is TRBV20-1 and J is TRBJ1-1; TRBD1 aligns across 9 bases. The read ends 3 residues before the CDR3 terminus; that terminus is restored from the germline J gene. Germline V CDR1 and CDR2: DFQATT, SNEGSKA (reference sequence). The CDR3 has 15 residues. V lost 1 base, J lost 0 bases, and 3 bases stayed unmatched.

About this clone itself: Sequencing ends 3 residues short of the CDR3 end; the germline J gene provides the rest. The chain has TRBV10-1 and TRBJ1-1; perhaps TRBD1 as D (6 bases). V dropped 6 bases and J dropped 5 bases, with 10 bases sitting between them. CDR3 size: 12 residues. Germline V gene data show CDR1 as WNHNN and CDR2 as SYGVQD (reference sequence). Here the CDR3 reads CASSRDTTEAFF. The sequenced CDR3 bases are TGCGCCAGCAGCCGGGACACGACTGAA.

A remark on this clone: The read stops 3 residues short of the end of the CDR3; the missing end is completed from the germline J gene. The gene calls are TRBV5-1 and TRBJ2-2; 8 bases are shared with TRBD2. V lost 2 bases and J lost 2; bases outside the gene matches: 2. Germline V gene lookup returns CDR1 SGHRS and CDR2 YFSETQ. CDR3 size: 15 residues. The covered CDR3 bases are TGCGCCAGCAGCTTCGCGGGGGGAAACACCGGGGAG. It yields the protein CASSFAGGNTGE. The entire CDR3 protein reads CASSFAGGNTGELFF.

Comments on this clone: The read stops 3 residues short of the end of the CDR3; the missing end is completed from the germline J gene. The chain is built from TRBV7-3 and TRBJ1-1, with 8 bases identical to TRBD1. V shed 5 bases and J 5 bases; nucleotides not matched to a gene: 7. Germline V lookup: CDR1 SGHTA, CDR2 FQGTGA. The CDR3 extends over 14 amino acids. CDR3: CASSKNQGATEAFF. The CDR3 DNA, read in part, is TGTGCCAGCAGCAAAAATCAGGGGGCTACTGAA.

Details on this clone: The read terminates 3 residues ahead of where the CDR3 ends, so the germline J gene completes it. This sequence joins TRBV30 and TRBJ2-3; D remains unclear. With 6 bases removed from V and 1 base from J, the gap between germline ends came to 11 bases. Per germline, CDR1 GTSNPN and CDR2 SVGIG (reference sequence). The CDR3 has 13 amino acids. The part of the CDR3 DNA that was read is TGTGCCTGCGCGGTGGTCCGCACAGATACG. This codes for CACAVVRTDT. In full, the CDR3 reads CACAVVRTDTQYF.

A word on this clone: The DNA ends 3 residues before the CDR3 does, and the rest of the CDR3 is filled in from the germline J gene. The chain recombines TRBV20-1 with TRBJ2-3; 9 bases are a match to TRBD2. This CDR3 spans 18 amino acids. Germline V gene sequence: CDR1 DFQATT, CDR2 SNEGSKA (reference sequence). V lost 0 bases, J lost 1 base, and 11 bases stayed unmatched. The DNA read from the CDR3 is TGCAGTGCTAGAGATCCCCTAGCGGGGACACCGCGCACAGATACG. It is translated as CSARDPLAGTPRTDT. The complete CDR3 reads CSARDPLAGTPRTDTQYF.

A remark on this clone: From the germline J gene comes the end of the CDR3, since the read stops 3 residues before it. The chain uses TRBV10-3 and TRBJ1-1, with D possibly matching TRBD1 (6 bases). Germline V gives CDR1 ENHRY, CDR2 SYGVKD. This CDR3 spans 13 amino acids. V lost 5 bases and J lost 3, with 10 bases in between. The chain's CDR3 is CAISPGDDTEAFF. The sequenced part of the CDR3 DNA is TGTGCCATCAGTCCAGGGGACGACACTGAA.

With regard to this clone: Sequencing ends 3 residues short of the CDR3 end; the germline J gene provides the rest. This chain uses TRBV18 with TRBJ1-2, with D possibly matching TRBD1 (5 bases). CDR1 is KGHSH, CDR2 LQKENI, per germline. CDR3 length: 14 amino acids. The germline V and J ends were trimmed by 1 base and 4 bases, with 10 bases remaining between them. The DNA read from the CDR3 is TGTGCCAGCTCACCACAGACAGACTCCTATGGC. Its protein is CASSPQTDSYG. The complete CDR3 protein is CASSPQTDSYGYTF.

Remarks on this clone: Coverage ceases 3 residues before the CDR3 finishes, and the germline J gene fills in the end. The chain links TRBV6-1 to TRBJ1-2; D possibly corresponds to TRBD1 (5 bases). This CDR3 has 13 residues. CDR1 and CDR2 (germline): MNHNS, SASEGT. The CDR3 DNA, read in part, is TGTGCCAGCAGTGAATTGGCAGGGAAAGGC. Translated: CASSELAGKG. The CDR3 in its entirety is CASSELAGKGYTF.

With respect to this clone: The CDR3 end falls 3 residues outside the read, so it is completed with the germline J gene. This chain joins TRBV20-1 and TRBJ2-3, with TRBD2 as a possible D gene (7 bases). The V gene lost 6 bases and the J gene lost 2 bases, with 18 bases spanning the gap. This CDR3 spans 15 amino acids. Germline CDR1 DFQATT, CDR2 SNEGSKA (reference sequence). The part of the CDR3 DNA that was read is TGCAGTGCCCCGGGGGCTAGCGGCACCACAGATACG. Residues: CSAPGASGTTDT. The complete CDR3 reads CSAPGASGTTDTQYF.

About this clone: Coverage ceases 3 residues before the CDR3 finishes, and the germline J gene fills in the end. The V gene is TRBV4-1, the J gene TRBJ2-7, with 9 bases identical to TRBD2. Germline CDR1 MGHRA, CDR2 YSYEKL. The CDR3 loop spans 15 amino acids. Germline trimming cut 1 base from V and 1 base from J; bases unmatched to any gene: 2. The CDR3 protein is CASSQVAGASYEQYF. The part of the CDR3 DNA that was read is TGCGCCAGCAGCCAAGTAGCGGGGGCTTCCTACGAG.

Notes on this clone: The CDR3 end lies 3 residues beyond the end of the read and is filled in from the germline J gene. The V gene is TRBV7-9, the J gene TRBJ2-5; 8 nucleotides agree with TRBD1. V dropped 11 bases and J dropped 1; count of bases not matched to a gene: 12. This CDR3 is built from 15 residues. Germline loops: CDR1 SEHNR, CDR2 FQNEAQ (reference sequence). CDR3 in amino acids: CAGRPTGETQETQYF. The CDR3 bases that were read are TGTGCCGGAAGACCGACAGGGGAGACCCAAGAGACC.

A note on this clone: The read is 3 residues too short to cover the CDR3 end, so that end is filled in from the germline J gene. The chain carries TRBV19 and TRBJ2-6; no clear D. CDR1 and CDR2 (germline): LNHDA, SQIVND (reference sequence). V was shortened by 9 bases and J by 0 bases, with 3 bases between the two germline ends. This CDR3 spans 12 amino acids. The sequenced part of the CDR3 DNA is TGTGCCAGCCTCTCTGGGGCCAACGTC. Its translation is CASLSGANV. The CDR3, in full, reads CASLSGANVLTF.